This T cell receptor beta chain was recovered during a study of shared clonotypes between healthy human individuals. Cells designated naive CD8 were CD45RO-negative and were positively selected for CCR7, with terminally differentiated effector memory CD45RA+ cells excluded. None of the donors, who were healthy HIV-negative adults, had recently had acute infections or vaccinations. The repertoire was sequenced with immunoSEQ multiplex PCR; TCRdb's copy has only in-frame clones and lacks some. Of some 600,000 clones detected, roughly 96% appear once; the ten largest clones hold 0.11%. CDR1 is SGHRS and CDR2 is YFSETQ in the germline V gene. This CDR3 comprises 15 residues. The V end was cut by 2 bases, the J end by 3 bases, with 11 bases between.

The material sequenced was naive CD8+ T cells sorted from blood. The chain couples TRBV5-1 to TRBJ2-2; perhaps TRBD1 as D (5 bases). The source is a woman in her twenties or thirties in good health. The CDR3, as DNA: TGCGCCAGCAGCTTTGGCAGGGCGGACACCGGGGAGCTGTTTTTT. Translation: CASSFGRADTGELFF.